This T cell receptor (beta chain) was recovered during a study of Graves' ophthalmopathy and Graves' hyperthyroidism. Using RNA transcripts, the TCR beta CDR3 regions were amplified. Second-round multiplex PCR followed a first-round RT-PCR using HTBI primers. MiXCR, run by TCRdb on the multiplex PCR reads, gives a single entry per CDR3 protein. The sample has roughly 400,000 distinct CDR3 sequences, about 15% seen once. This clonotype was picked up many times. Recruitment covered hyperthyroidism patients aged 18 to 65 whose new diagnosis was of under 2 months' duration. Clinicians made diagnoses from clinical symptoms, serum thyroxine, TRAb, thyroid ultrasound and orbital computed tomography. The sequence was collected from an adult woman with stable Graves' hyperthyroidism. The sequenced sample consisted of peripheral blood.

CDR3 sequence: CASSEQTGGNTEAFF. CDR3 bases: TGTGCCAGCAGTGAACAGACAGGCGGGAACACTGAAGCTTTCTTT. This sequence joins TRBV2 and TRBJ1-1; D may be TRBD1 (6 bases). The CDR3 extends over 15 amino acids. V lost 2 bases to trimming and J lost 1 base, with 11 bases between them. Per germline, CDR1 SNHLY and CDR2 FYNNEI.